These 13 T cell receptor beta chains came from one sample sequenced in a study of beta chain features in type 1 diabetes (dated by TCRdb to the late 2010s). These TCRs are of unknown antigen specificity. Receptor libraries were prepared by the immunoSEQ multiplex PCR assay. The entire isolated RNA was reverse transcribed using the High Capacity cDNA Reverse Transcription Kit, and thus expressed TCRB transcripts were sequenced. Drawn from immuneACCESS, this table holds only the in-frame rearrangements with V and J called that TCRdb kept. Clones are partly lost; checked studies trace under half to an unresolved V gene and leave the rest unexplained. The sample profile shows some 370,000 clones; over 8.5% of them were found once. 0.55% to 0.75% of the sample lies in the top ten. Points the paper makes about the study in general: Type 1 diabetes patients showed a moderate but significant shortening of TCRB CDR3 length in all four CD4+ subsets.

Specimen: central memory CD4+ T cells from blood. The receptors were sampled from a man aged 25-40 years with type 1 diabetes.

As DNA, the CDR3 is TGTGCCAGCAGCTTGATGGGGAACTATGGCTACACCTTC. Protein product: CASSLMGNYGYTF. V is TRBV5-6 and J is TRBJ1-2; the D is unclear. CDR1 SGHDT and CDR2 YYEEEE come from the germline V gene. This CDR3 comprises 13 residues. Trimming removed 1 base at V and 2 bases at J, with 6 bases between.

A few counts support this clone. The chain combines TRBV30 with TRBJ1-5, with 10 nucleotides matching TRBD1. Trimming cost V 3 bases and J 5 bases; bases outside gene matches: 4. This CDR3 contains 14 residues. Germline loops: CDR1 GTSNPN, CDR2 SVGIG (reference sequence). CDR3 loop: CAWRGTGEYQPQHF. DNA for the CDR3: TGTGCCTGGAGGGGGACAGGGGAGTATCAGCCCCAGCATTTT. The variable domain in full, completed from reference TRBV30 and TRBJ1-5, reads SQTIHQWPATLVQPVGSPLSLECTVEGTSNPNLYWYRQAAGRGLQLLFYSVGIGQISSEVPQNLSASRPQDRQFILSSKKLLLSDSGFYLCAWRGTGEYQPQHFGDGTRLSIL.

Concerning this clone: A much more abundant neighbour one base away suggests this may be a read error. The chain uses TRBV7-8 and TRBJ2-2; the D is unclear. The CDR3 covers 14 residues. V was trimmed by 0 bases and J by 1 base, leaving 3 bases between them. CDR1 SGHVS and CDR2 FQNEAQ come from the germline V gene. This CDR3 is CASSLAGNTGELFF. The CDR3 DNA reads TGTGCCAGCAGCTTAGCAGGGAACACCGGGGAGCTGTTTTTT.

This clone showed up just a few times. The chain uses TRBV13 and TRBJ2-3; perhaps TRBD2 as D (6 bases). This CDR3 is 16 amino acids long. Trimming stripped 5 bases from V and 2 bases from J, with 17 bases between. Per the germline V gene, CDR1 is PRHDT and CDR2 is FYEKMQ (reference sequence). The CDR3 here is CASSPTTGVDTDTQYF. The DNA of the CDR3 is TGTGCCAGCAGCCCCACTACGGGAGTTGACACAGATACGCAGTATTTT.

This clone was counted between two and nine times. The chain combines TRBV11-2 with TRBJ2-6, with D maybe TRBD1 (6 bases). The V gene's germline CDR1 is SGHAT and CDR2 FQNNGV. The CDR3 totals 16 residues. Trimming took off 6 bases at V and 4 bases at J, with 16 bases between the two ends. CDR3 amino acids: CASRTVRGTGANVLTF. DNA of the CDR3: TGTGCCAGCAGGACGGTCAGGGGAACCGGGGCCAACGTCCTGACTTTC.

The chain recombines TRBV27 with TRBJ1-1; a possible D gene is TRBD1 (5 bases). V lost 6 bases, J lost 6 bases, and 17 bases lay in between. The CDR3 sequence is 14 residues long. Germline values: CDR1 MNHEY, CDR2 SMNVEV (reference sequence). DNA of the CDR3: TGTGCCAGCAGCCCCAGCAGGGCGATTCCTGAAGCTTTCTTT. Translation: CASSPSRAIPEAFF.

The V call is TRBV6-1, the J call TRBJ1-1, with a tentative D call TRBD1 (6 bases). Germline CDR1 is MNHNS and CDR2 is SASEGT. CDR3 length: 15 residues. V shed 6 bases and J shed 1 base, with 15 bases lying between them. This CDR3 is CASRTPGQPNTEAFF. The CDR3 DNA sequence: TGTGCCAGCAGGACCCCGGGACAACCGAACACTGAAGCTTTCTTT.

This clone was found many times. The chain is built from TRBV28 and TRBJ2-2, with unresolved D. V lost 1 base and J lost 1, with 4 bases in between. CDR3 length equals 14 residues. The germline CDR1 and CDR2 sequences are MDHEN and SYDVKM. The CDR3 is CASSLSMNTGELFF. The DNA of the CDR3 is TGTGCCAGCAGTTTATCTATGAACACCGGGGAGCTGTTTTTT.

In this sample, this clone turned up many times. The chain recombines TRBV9 with TRBJ2-3; D gene ambiguous. V was clipped by 6 bases and J by 6 bases, with 26 bases between them. Germline CDR1 reads SGDLS; CDR2 reads YYNGEE. The CDR3 covers 17 residues. CDR3 DNA: TGTGCCAGCACCGACAAACCGACTCCCTCTTTAACCGATACGCAGTATTTT. It yields the protein CASTDKPTPSLTDTQYF. The variable domain in full, completed from reference TRBV9 and TRBJ2-3, reads DSGVTQTPKHLITATGQRVTLRCSPRSGDLSVYWYQQSLDQGLQFLIQYYNGEERAKGNILERFSAQQFPDLHSELNLSSLELGDSALYFCASTDKPTPSLTDTQYFGPGTRLTVL.

The CDR3 sequence is CASSPRQVVNEKLFF. CDR3 nucleotide sequence: TGCGCCAGCAGCCCGCGACAGGTTGTGAATGAAAAACTGTTTTTT. The gene calls are TRBV4-3 and TRBJ1-4, with D possibly TRBD1 on 6 matching bases. There are 15 residues in the CDR3. The V gene's germline CDR1 is LGHNA and CDR2 YSLEER. V was clipped by 4 bases and J by 5 bases, with 14 bases between them.

Many counts were recorded for this clone. The J gene is TRBJ2-7, the V gene TRBV10-3; 8 bases map to TRBD1. The trim removed 5 bases at V and 3 bases at J, leaving 9 bases unmatched. Germline CDR1 reads ENHRY; CDR2 reads SYGVKD. CDR3 length: 15 residues. The DNA for the CDR3 is TGTGCCATCAGTAAAGCCGACAGGGGAGGCTACGAGCAGTACTTC. Its translation: CAISKADRGGYEQYF.

V is TRBV5-6 and J is TRBJ1-1, with TRBD1 matching over 12 bases. V dropped 5 bases and J dropped 12; count of bases not matched to a gene: 8. The germline V gene has CDR1 SGHDT and CDR2 YYEEEE. This CDR3 has 13 residues. DNA of the CDR3: TGTGCCAGCAGAGAGTGGGACAGGGGGCTGACTTTCTTT. Its translation: CASREWDRGLTFF. The complete variable domain, with remaining parts taken from reference TRBV5-6 and TRBJ1-1, reads DAGVTQSPTHLIKTRGQQVTLRCSPKSGHDTVSWYQQALGQGPQFIFQYYEEEERQRGNFPDRFSGHQFPNYSSELNVNALLLGDSALYLCASREWDRGLTFFGQGTRLTVV.

Notes on this clone: Other DNA sequences within the sample encode an identical CDR3. This chain joins TRBV4-2 and TRBJ1-1; D uncertain. Germline V lookup: CDR1 LGHNA, CDR2 YNFKEQ. V shed 0 bases and J shed 0 bases, with 8 bases lying between them. CDR3 size: 15 residues. CDR3 region: CASSQEGQMNTEAFF. The CDR3 DNA reads TGTGCCAGCAGCCAAGAAGGGCAGATGAACACTGAAGCTTTCTTT.